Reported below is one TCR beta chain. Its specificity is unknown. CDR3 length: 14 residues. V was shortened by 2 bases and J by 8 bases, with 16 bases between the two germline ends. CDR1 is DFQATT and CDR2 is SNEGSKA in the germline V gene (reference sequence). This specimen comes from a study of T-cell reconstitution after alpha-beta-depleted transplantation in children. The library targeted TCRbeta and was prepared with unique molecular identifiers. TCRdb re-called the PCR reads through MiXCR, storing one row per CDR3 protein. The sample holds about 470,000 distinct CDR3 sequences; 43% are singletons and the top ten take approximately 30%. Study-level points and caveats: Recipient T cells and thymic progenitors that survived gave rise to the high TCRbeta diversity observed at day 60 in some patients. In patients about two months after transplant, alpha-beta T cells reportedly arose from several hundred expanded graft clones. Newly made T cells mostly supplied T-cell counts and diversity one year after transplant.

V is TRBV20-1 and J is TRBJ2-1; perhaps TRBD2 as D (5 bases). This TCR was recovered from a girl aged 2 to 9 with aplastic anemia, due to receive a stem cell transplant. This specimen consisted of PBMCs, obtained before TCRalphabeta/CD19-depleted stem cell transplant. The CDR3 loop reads CSARSLEFIYEQFF. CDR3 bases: TGCAGTGCTAGATCACTAGAATTTATATATGAGCAGTTCTTC.